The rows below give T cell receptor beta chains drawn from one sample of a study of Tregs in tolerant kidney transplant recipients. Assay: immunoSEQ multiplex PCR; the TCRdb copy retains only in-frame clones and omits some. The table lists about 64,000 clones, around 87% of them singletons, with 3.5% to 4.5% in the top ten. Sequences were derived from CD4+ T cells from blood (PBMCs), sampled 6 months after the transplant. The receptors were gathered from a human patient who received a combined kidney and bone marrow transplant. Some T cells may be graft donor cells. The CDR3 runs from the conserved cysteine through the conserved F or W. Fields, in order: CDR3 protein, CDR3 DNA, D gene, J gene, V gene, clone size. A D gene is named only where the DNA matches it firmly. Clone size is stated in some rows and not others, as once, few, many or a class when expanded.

cdr3_aa: CASRGNRGTEAFF
cdr3_nt: TGTGCCAGCAGGGGTAACAGGGGCACTGAAGCTTTCTTT
d_call: TRBD1
j_call: TRBJ1-1
v_call: TRBV2
clone_size: -

cdr3_aa: CASSGPNRGSYEQYF
cdr3_nt: TGTGCCAGCAGCGGTCCCAATCGGGGTAGCTACGAGCAGTACTTC
d_call: -
j_call: TRBJ2-7
v_call: TRBV13
clone_size: -

cdr3_aa: CASSGGENSPLHF
cdr3_nt: TGCGCCAGCAGCGGGGGGGAAAATTCACCCCTCCACTTT
d_call: -
j_call: TRBJ1-6
v_call: TRBV5-1
clone_size: -

cdr3_aa: CASSLARTGNNYGYTF
cdr3_nt: TGTGCCAGCAGCTTAGCGCGGACAGGGAATAACTATGGCTACACCTTC
d_call: TRBD1
j_call: TRBJ1-2
v_call: TRBV7-9
clone_size: -

cdr3_aa: CASSFRLAGNKNIQYF
cdr3_nt: TGTGCCAGCAGTTTCCGACTAGCGGGGAACAAAAACATTCAGTACTTC
d_call: TRBD2
j_call: TRBJ2-4
v_call: TRBV6-5
clone_size: -

cdr3_aa: CASSPGAVTYEQYF
cdr3_nt: TGTGCCAGCAGCCCCGGCGCGGTCACCTACGAGCAGTACTTC
d_call: -
j_call: TRBJ2-7
v_call: TRBV7-2
clone_size: -

cdr3_aa: CASSHQGLAASTDTQYF
cdr3_nt: TGCGCCAGCAGTCACCAGGGACTAGCGGCTAGCACAGATACGCAGTATTTT
d_call: TRBD2
j_call: TRBJ2-3
v_call: TRBV23-1
clone_size: -

cdr3_aa: CASRLRGMFSYEQYF
cdr3_nt: TGTGCCAGCAGGCTGAGGGGGATGTTTTCCTACGAGCAGTACTTC
d_call: -
j_call: TRBJ2-7
v_call: TRBV6-5
clone_size: few

cdr3_aa: CASSQFGDTQYF
cdr3_nt: TGCGCCAGCAGCCAATTCGGAGATACGCAGTATTTT
d_call: -
j_call: TRBJ2-3
v_call: TRBV4-3
clone_size: -

cdr3_aa: CASSGTVSYNEQFF
cdr3_nt: TGCGCCAGCAGCGGGACAGTCTCCTACAATGAGCAGTTCTTC
d_call: TRBD1
j_call: TRBJ2-1
v_call: TRBV5-1
clone_size: -

cdr3_aa: CASSQKRGGLSTGELFF
cdr3_nt: TGCGCCAGCAGCCAAAAGCGGGGGGGGTTGAGTACCGGGGAGCTGTTTTTT
d_call: TRBD2
j_call: TRBJ2-2
v_call: TRBV4-1
clone_size: -

cdr3_aa: CASSQRRAGAFYEQYF
cdr3_nt: TGTGCCAGCAGCCAACGGAGAGCGGGGGCCTTCTACGAGCAGTACTTC
d_call: TRBD2
j_call: TRBJ2-7
v_call: TRBV4-2
clone_size: -

cdr3_aa: CASSSNRDRQPQHF
cdr3_nt: TGTGCCAGCAGCTCGAACAGGGACCGACAGCCCCAGCATTTT
d_call: -
j_call: TRBJ1-5
v_call: TRBV7-2
clone_size: -

cdr3_aa: CASSVLAGVTDTQYF
cdr3_nt: TGCGCCAGCAGCGTCTTAGCGGGGGTGACAGATACGCAGTATTTT
d_call: TRBD2
j_call: TRBJ2-3
v_call: TRBV4-3
clone_size: -

cdr3_aa: CASSYQGRTEAFF
cdr3_nt: TGTGCCAGCAGTTACCAGGGGCGCACTGAAGCTTTCTTT
d_call: -
j_call: TRBJ1-1
v_call: TRBV6-5
clone_size: -

cdr3_aa: CASSGRGGVWNQPQHF
cdr3_nt: TGTGCCAGCAGTGGCCGAGGGGGGGTGTGGAATCAGCCCCAGCATTTT
d_call: -
j_call: TRBJ1-5
v_call: TRBV6-1
clone_size: -

cdr3_aa: CASSRGQGVQQPQHF
cdr3_nt: TGTGCCAGCTCAAGAGGACAGGGGGTTCAGCAGCCCCAGCATTTT
d_call: TRBD1
j_call: TRBJ1-5
v_call: TRBV18
clone_size: once

cdr3_aa: CASSTQVNGNTIYF
cdr3_nt: TGTGCCAGCAGCACCCAGGTTAACGGAAACACCATATATTTT
d_call: -
j_call: TRBJ1-3
v_call: TRBV7-2
clone_size: -

cdr3_aa: CASSPRSGLNQPQHF
cdr3_nt: TGTGCCAGCAGCCCTCGTTCAGGGCTCAATCAGCCCCAGCATTTT
d_call: -
j_call: TRBJ1-5
v_call: TRBV7-2
clone_size: -

cdr3_aa: CASSILAGDYEQYF
cdr3_nt: TGTGCCAGTAGTATCCTAGCGGGGGACTACGAGCAGTACTTC
d_call: TRBD2
j_call: TRBJ2-7
v_call: TRBV19
clone_size: -

cdr3_aa: CASSPSGGFTDTQYF
cdr3_nt: TGCGCCAGCAGCCCGAGTGGGGGGTTCACAGATACGCAGTATTTT
d_call: -
j_call: TRBJ2-3
v_call: TRBV5-1
clone_size: -

cdr3_aa: CASHRAGGGTYEQYF
cdr3_nt: TGTGCCAGCCACAGAGCGGGGGGGGGTACCTACGAGCAGTACTTC
d_call: TRBD2
j_call: TRBJ2-7
v_call: TRBV18
clone_size: -

cdr3_aa: CASSFLWSLTGLGTDTQYF
cdr3_nt: TGTGCCAGCAGTTTCTTATGGAGCCTGACAGGCCTGGGCACAGATACGCAGTATTTT
d_call: -
j_call: TRBJ2-3
v_call: TRBV28
clone_size: -

cdr3_aa: CASSVGVVGLAGGLMETQYF
cdr3_nt: TGTGCCAGCAGCGTAGGTGTCGTGGGGCTAGCGGGGGGCCTGATGGAGACCCAGTACTTC
d_call: TRBD2
j_call: TRBJ2-5
v_call: TRBV9
clone_size: -

cdr3_aa: CASSWTDTGELFF
cdr3_nt: TGCGCCAGCAGCTGGACAGACACCGGGGAGCTGTTTTTT
d_call: -
j_call: TRBJ2-2
v_call: TRBV5-1
clone_size: -

cdr3_aa: CAWSSWAGGAIQYF
cdr3_nt: TGTGCCTGGAGTTCTTGGGCAGGGGGTGCCATTCAGTACTTC
d_call: TRBD1
j_call: TRBJ2-4
v_call: TRBV30
clone_size: -

cdr3_aa: CASSSRQGAGEQYF
cdr3_nt: TGTGCCAGCAGCTCTCGACAGGGGGCTGGCGAGCAGTACTTC
d_call: TRBD1
j_call: TRBJ2-7
v_call: TRBV11-3
clone_size: -

cdr3_aa: CASSPGTGLEETQYF
cdr3_nt: TGTGCCAGCTCCCCCGGGACAGGGCTTGAAGAGACCCAGTACTTC
d_call: TRBD1
j_call: TRBJ2-5
v_call: TRBV18
clone_size: -

cdr3_aa: CASSLAGTSGIEGTQYF
cdr3_nt: TGTGCCAGCAGCTTAGCTGGGACTAGCGGGATTGAAGGGACCCAGTACTTC
d_call: TRBD2
j_call: TRBJ2-5
v_call: TRBV7-2
clone_size: -

cdr3_aa: CSVTALAGVETQYF
cdr3_nt: TGCAGCGTTACGGCGTTAGCGGGAGTAGAGACCCAGTACTTC
d_call: TRBD2
j_call: TRBJ2-5
v_call: TRBV29-1
clone_size: once

cdr3_aa: CASSQDSAGGRETQYF
cdr3_nt: TGCGCCAGCAGCCAAGATTCGGCGGGAGGGAGGGAGACCCAGTACTTC
d_call: TRBD2
j_call: TRBJ2-5
v_call: TRBV4-3
clone_size: -

cdr3_aa: CASSLGAGTGFLDEQFF
cdr3_nt: TGTGCCAGCAGCTTAGGCGCCGGGACAGGGTTTCTGGATGAGCAGTTCTTC
d_call: TRBD1
j_call: TRBJ2-1
v_call: TRBV5-4
clone_size: -

cdr3_aa: CASSLSGANTGELFF
cdr3_nt: TGCGCCAGCAGCTTAAGCGGGGCGAACACCGGGGAGCTGTTTTTT
d_call: TRBD2
j_call: TRBJ2-2
v_call: TRBV5-1
clone_size: -

cdr3_aa: CASSLGLRREETQYF
cdr3_nt: TGCGCCAGCAGCCTGGGACTACGTCGGGAAGAGACCCAGTACTTC
d_call: TRBD2
j_call: TRBJ2-5
v_call: TRBV5-1
clone_size: -

cdr3_aa: CASGINEKLFF
cdr3_nt: TGTGCCAGCGGCATAAATGAAAAACTGTTTTTT
d_call: -
j_call: TRBJ1-4
v_call: TRBV25-1
clone_size: -

cdr3_aa: CASSQTGHYNQPQHF
cdr3_nt: TGTGCCAGCAGCCAAACCGGACATTACAATCAGCCCCAGCATTTT
d_call: -
j_call: TRBJ1-5
v_call: TRBV9
clone_size: -

cdr3_aa: CASSQTSGSSDRYTDTQYF
cdr3_nt: TGCGCCAGCAGCCAGACTAGCGGGAGTTCCGACCGTTACACAGATACGCAGTATTTT
d_call: TRBD2
j_call: TRBJ2-3
v_call: TRBV4-1
clone_size: -

cdr3_aa: CASTLTGGTGANVLTF
cdr3_nt: TGTGCCAGCACATTGACAGGGGGCACCGGGGCCAACGTCCTGACTTTC
d_call: TRBD1
j_call: TRBJ2-6
v_call: TRBV7-2
clone_size: -

cdr3_aa: CASERGSYNEQFF
cdr3_nt: TGTGCCAGCGAGCGGGGGAGCTACAATGAGCAGTTCTTC
d_call: TRBD2
j_call: TRBJ2-1
v_call: TRBV7-2
clone_size: -

cdr3_aa: CASSLVGPGDYGYTF
cdr3_nt: TGTGCCAGCAGCTTGGTGGGTCCAGGGGACTATGGCTACACCTTC
d_call: -
j_call: TRBJ1-2
v_call: TRBV4-2
clone_size: -

cdr3_aa: CASSLGLAGRTDTQYF
cdr3_nt: TGTGCCAGCAGTTTGGGACTAGCGGGGCGCACAGATACGCAGTATTTT
d_call: TRBD2
j_call: TRBJ2-3
v_call: TRBV7-3
clone_size: -

cdr3_aa: CASSIRLAFLADTQYF
cdr3_nt: TGTGCCAGTAGTATAAGGCTAGCCTTCCTAGCGGATACGCAGTATTTT
d_call: -
j_call: TRBJ2-3
v_call: TRBV19
clone_size: once

cdr3_aa: CASSLQGEGLYEQYF
cdr3_nt: TGTGCCAGCAGCTTACAGGGCGAGGGGCTCTACGAGCAGTACTTC
d_call: -
j_call: TRBJ2-7
v_call: TRBV5-4
clone_size: -

cdr3_aa: CASSQGVAVSSYEQYF
cdr3_nt: TGCGCCAGCAGCCAAGGGGTAGCGGTAAGCTCCTACGAGCAGTACTTC
d_call: -
j_call: TRBJ2-7
v_call: TRBV4-3
clone_size: once

cdr3_aa: CASSPDRFATNEKLFF
cdr3_nt: TGTGCCAGCAGCCCCGACAGGTTCGCAACTAATGAAAAACTGTTTTTT
d_call: -
j_call: TRBJ1-4
v_call: TRBV11-2
clone_size: few

cdr3_aa: CASSFTGGGWTGELFF
cdr3_nt: TGTGCCAGCAGCTTTACAGGGGGCGGTTGGACCGGGGAGCTGTTTTTT
d_call: TRBD1
j_call: TRBJ2-2
v_call: TRBV13
clone_size: -

cdr3_aa: CASRDAGQGRGGANVLTF
cdr3_nt: TGTGCCAGCAGAGACGCGGGACAGGGTCGGGGAGGGGCCAACGTCCTGACTTTC
d_call: -
j_call: TRBJ2-6
v_call: TRBV21-1
clone_size: -

cdr3_aa: CASSLAGVNTEAFF
cdr3_nt: TGTGCCAGCAGTTTAGCAGGGGTGAACACTGAAGCTTTCTTT
d_call: -
j_call: TRBJ1-1
v_call: TRBV27
clone_size: -

cdr3_aa: CASSRDTPANQPQHF
cdr3_nt: TGTGCCAGCAGTCGGGACACGCCAGCAAATCAGCCCCAGCATTTT
d_call: -
j_call: TRBJ1-5
v_call: TRBV6-6
clone_size: -

cdr3_aa: CASSTRTSGSYEQYF
cdr3_nt: TGTGCCAGCAGTACTCGGACTAGCGGGTCCTACGAGCAGTACTTC
d_call: TRBD2
j_call: TRBJ2-7
v_call: TRBV11-1
clone_size: -

cdr3_aa: CASSPGTGHYGYTF
cdr3_nt: TGTGCCAGCAGCCCCGGGACAGGGCACTATGGCTACACCTTC
d_call: TRBD1
j_call: TRBJ1-2
v_call: TRBV7-9
clone_size: -